This entry lists 16 T cell receptor beta chains sequenced from one sample in a study. One entry per CDR3 protein, called by TCRdb with MiXCR from the RT-PCR reads. The top ten hold 3% to 4.5% of the sample, which has about 700,000 distinct CDR3 sequences, approximately 15% seen once. The sample was memory CD4+ T cells from blood. All receptors come from a female donor in good health, serving as a healthy control.

The chain employs TRBV7-2 and TRBJ1-5, with D unclear. With 5 bases removed from V and 7 bases from J, the gap between germline ends came to 12 bases. CDR1 is SGHTA, CDR2 FQGNSA, per germline. CDR3 length equals 13 residues. The CDR3 sequence is CASSPLAGQPQHF. As DNA, the CDR3 is TGTGCCAGCAGCCCCTTGGCGGGCCAGCCCCAGCATTTT.

This clonotype was seen more than once but under ten times. The chain recombines TRBV20-1 with TRBJ2-1; TRBD2 agrees at 8 bases. CDR1 and CDR2 (germline): DFQATT, SNEGSKA (reference sequence). There are 16 residues in the CDR3. The trim removed 3 bases at V and 7 bases at J, leaving 14 bases unmatched. The CDR3 here is CSASRSPGGPGNEQFF. The CDR3 DNA sequence: TGCAGTGCTAGCCGCTCGCCGGGAGGGCCGGGGAATGAGCAGTTCTTC.

The chain is built from TRBV4-2 and TRBJ2-2; D unresolved. This CDR3 has 15 residues. The germline gives CDR1 LGHNA, CDR2 YNFKEQ. Trimming cost V 7 bases and J 6 bases, with 18 bases left between them. The CDR3 is CASTYTPAPAGELFF. In nucleotides, the CDR3 is TGTGCCAGCACCTACACCCCCGCGCCGGCCGGGGAGCTGTTTTTT.

This clonotype was observed at least ten times. The chain employs TRBV11-2 and TRBJ2-2; no clear D. The CDR3 totals 17 residues. Deletions cut 4 bases from V and 7 bases from J, with 22 bases between. Germline CDR1 SGHAT, CDR2 FQNNGV. The CDR3 DNA sequence: TGTGCCAGCAGCTCCAAAGCCGCAAAGATTACGGGCGGGGAGCTGTTTTTT. Amino acids: CASSSKAAKITGGELFF.

This clonotype was picked up a small number of times. This rearrangement joins TRBV24-1 to TRBJ1-2, with TRBD1 as a possible D gene (5 bases). Germline assignment: CDR1 KGHDR and CDR2 SFDVKD. CDR3 length equals 14 residues. Trimming took 3 bases from V and 4 from J, leaving 11 bases between them. The CDR3 sequence is CATSDPGTFYGYTF. The CDR3 DNA is TGTGCCACCAGTGATCCCGGGACGTTCTATGGCTACACCTTC.

The chain employs TRBV14 and TRBJ1-1; 9 bases line up with TRBD1. V was pared by 2 bases and J by 8 bases, with 9 bases of the junction left unmatched. This CDR3 has 15 amino acids. CDR1 is SGHDN, CDR2 FVKESK, per germline. This chain's CDR3 is CASSQSLSGTGEAFF. CDR3 DNA: TGTGCCAGCAGCCAAAGCTTATCCGGGACAGGGGAAGCTTTCTTT.

The sample holds a few counts of this clonotype. The genes are TRBV2 and TRBJ1-1; D perhaps matches TRBD1 (5 bases). This CDR3 region has 13 residues. Deletions cut 8 bases from V and 5 bases from J, with 15 bases between. The germline V gene encodes CDR1 SNHLY and CDR2 FYNNEI. The CDR3 DNA follows: TGTGCCAGCCTTAGGGGAGCAGGGACTGAAGCTTTCTTT. It is translated as CASLRGAGTEAFF.

In this sample, this clonotype turned up many times. V gene TRBV7-9 combines with J gene TRBJ1-2; possible D gene TRBD1, 5 bases. The V and J ends lost 2 bases and 2 bases respectively, with 12 bases between them. The CDR3 is made up of 15 amino acids. The germline CDR1 and CDR2 sequences are SEHNR and FQNEAQ (reference sequence). The CDR3, as DNA: TGTGCCAGCAGCTTACCCGGGGGGGGAAACTATGGCTACACCTTC. Its protein product is CASSLPGGGNYGYTF.

At least ten counts were recorded for this clonotype. The chain combines TRBV4-3 with TRBJ2-3; no definite D call. Trimming removed 1 base from V and 2 bases from J, with 10 bases in between. Germline V CDR1 and CDR2: LGHNA, YSLEER. This CDR3 is built from 15 residues. Here the CDR3 reads CASSQGVQITDTQYF. The CDR3 DNA follows: TGCGCCAGCAGCCAAGGTGTTCAGATCACAGATACGCAGTATTTT.

This clonotype occurred a few times. V is TRBV7-8 and J is TRBJ2-1; D uncertain. Germline-derived CDR1 and CDR2 are SGHVS and FQNEAQ. The CDR3 covers 17 residues. Trimming removed 0 bases at V and 6 bases at J, with 18 bases between. The CDR3 loop reads CASSLAWSSRTLNEQFF. As DNA, the CDR3 is TGTGCCAGCAGCTTAGCGTGGTCGAGTCGTACCCTCAATGAGCAGTTCTTC.

This clonotype appeared a few times. V gene TRBV20-1 combines with J gene TRBJ1-3, with unresolved D. The V end lost 3 bases, the J end lost 2 bases, and 8 bases lay between the germline ends. The CDR3 length is 13 residues. Germline assignment: CDR1 DFQATT and CDR2 SNEGSKA (reference sequence). CDR3: CSARDTTGNTIYF. The CDR3 DNA reads as TGCAGTGCTAGGGATACGACTGGAAACACCATATATTTT.

This chain connects TRBV2 to TRBJ2-1, with D possibly matching TRBD1 (6 bases). V was clipped by 1 base and J by 5 bases, with 12 bases between them. CDR1 SNHLY and CDR2 FYNNEI come from the germline V gene. The CDR3 has 15 amino acids. DNA for the CDR3: TGTGCCAGCAGTGAAGACCGCCAGGGGAACAATGAGCAGTTCTTC. Translated: CASSEDRQGNNEQFF.

This clonotype has more than one count but fewer than ten. The chain employs TRBV6-6 and TRBJ1-3; a possible D gene is TRBD1 (5 bases). Trimming removed 5 bases from V and 0 bases from J, with 11 bases in between. Germline-derived CDR1 and CDR2 are MNHNY and SVGAGI (reference sequence). This CDR3 region has 15 residues. CDR3 coding DNA: TGTGCCAGCAGTCTCGGGGGGGACTCTGGAAACACCATATATTTT. Residues: CASSLGGDSGNTIYF.

This clonotype was found many times. The rearrangement links TRBV5-6 to TRBJ2-5, with a tentative D call TRBD2 (6 bases). This CDR3 contains 14 residues. V was trimmed by 2 bases and J by 2 bases, leaving 10 bases between them. Germline V gene sequence: CDR1 SGHDT, CDR2 YYEEEE. CDR3 region: CASSLGTRQETQYF. The CDR3 nucleotides read TGTGCCAGCAGCTTAGGGACTCGTCAAGAGACCCAGTACTTC.

The gene calls are TRBV5-1 and TRBJ2-7; the match to TRBD2 covers 7 bases. The V segment lost 4 bases and the J segment 2 bases; nucleotides outside the gene matches: 0. CDR3 length equals 12 residues. In germline, CDR1 is SGHRS, CDR2 YFSETQ. The CDR3 is CASSGRAYEQYF. The CDR3 nucleotides are TGCGCCAGCAGCGGGAGGGCCTACGAGCAGTACTTC.

This clonotype was counted only a few times. This chain links TRBV29-1 with TRBJ1-1; a possible D gene is TRBD1 (5 bases). Deletions cut 5 bases from V and 1 base from J, with 11 bases between. CDR1 SQVTM and CDR2 ANQGSEA come from the germline V gene. CDR3 length: 13 amino acids. The CDR3 region is CSVSWGENTEAFF. The CDR3 nucleotides read TGCAGCGTTTCCTGGGGGGAGAACACTGAAGCTTTCTTT.